The 19 T cell receptor beta chains presented below share a single source sample, sequenced in a study of blood T cell repertoires in COVID-19. The repertoire was sequenced with immunoSEQ multiplex PCR; TCRdb's copy has only in-frame clones and lacks some. This repertoire shows approximately 60,000 clones, 65% to 85% found once; its top ten account for roughly 20%. Input material: peripheral blood. The receptors were sampled from a woman of 80 years or more with active or convalescent COVID-19.

The genes are TRBV5-6 and TRBJ2-1, with 12 bases matching TRBD2. In germline, CDR1 is SGHDT, CDR2 YYEEEE. There are 17 residues in the CDR3. With 4 bases clipped from V and 4 bases from J, the junction kept 9 bases outside the gene matches. The CDR3 here is CASSPTSGGRQYNEQFF. CDR3 in DNA: TGTGCCAGCAGCCCGACTAGCGGGGGACGCCAATACAATGAGCAGTTCTTC.

The chain has TRBV9 and TRBJ1-1; 7 positions match TRBD1. Germline CDR1 reads SGDLS; CDR2 reads YYNGEE. V lost 2 bases and J lost 4; bases outside the gene matches: 2. The CDR3 has 13 residues. CDR3 nucleotide sequence: TGTGCCAGCAGCGTTCAGGGGGGCACTGAAGCTTTCTTT. Protein sequence: CASSVQGGTEAFF.

The rearrangement links TRBV3-1 (or the pseudogene TRBV3-2) to TRBJ2-5; 7 nucleotides match TRBD2. Germline assignment: CDR1 LGHDT and CDR2 YNNKEL (reference sequence). J gave up 2 bases and V 0 bases, and 9 bases lay outside the gene matches. This CDR3 has 17 residues. In DNA, the CDR3 is TGTGCCAGCAGCCAAGAAAGAGGGCGGGGGAAACAAGAGACCCAGTACTTC. It is translated as CASSQERGRGKQETQYF.

The V gene is TRBV19, the J gene TRBJ2-5; D is possibly TRBD1 (5 bases). Per germline, CDR1 LNHDA and CDR2 SQIVND (reference sequence). With 3 bases removed from V and 1 base from J, the gap between germline ends came to 12 bases. This CDR3 contains 15 residues. Written as DNA, the CDR3 is TGTGCCAGTAGTATGATAACAGGTCTCCAAGAGACCCAGTACTTC. Encoded protein: CASSMITGLQETQYF.

This clone showed up just once. The chain carries TRBV6-6 and TRBJ1-1; possible D gene TRBD1, 6 bases. This CDR3 has 16 residues. Germline lookup yields CDR1 MNHNY and CDR2 SVGAGI (reference sequence). Deletions cut 0 bases from V and 1 base from J, with 12 bases between. CDR3 in DNA: TGTGCCAGCAGTTACTCGATAGGGGGGGGGAACACTGAAGCTTTCTTT. It specifies CASSYSIGGGNTEAFF.

This chain connects TRBV23-1 to TRBJ1-2, with D hard to call. TRBV23-1 is flagged as an ORF with uncertain function. V was pared by 5 bases and J by 5 bases, with 21 bases between. The length of the CDR3 is 16 residues. The CDR3 region is CASSFETTRSAYGYTF. CDR3 in DNA: TGCGCCAGCAGTTTTGAAACTACCCGGTCCGCATATGGCTACACCTTC.

The V and J genes are TRBV5-1 and TRBJ1-3; D gene uncertain. Trimming shortened V by 0 bases and J by 0 bases, and 22 bases separated the two germline ends. The CDR3 is 20 amino acids. Germline values: CDR1 SGHRS, CDR2 YFSETQ. DNA of the CDR3: TGCGCCAGCAGCTTGGGAGTCGGGTGGACGGGAACCAGCTCTGGAAACACCATATATTTT. Protein product: CASSLGVGWTGTSSGNTIYF.

This chain uses TRBV11-2 with TRBJ1-2, with 9 bases identical to TRBD1. The CDR3 covers 15 residues. Looked up from germline, CDR1 is SGHAT and CDR2 is FQNNGV. After removal of 5 bases from V and 1 base from J, the junction contained 5 bases not matched to a gene. The CDR3 region has the DNA TGTGCCAGCAGCCCCGGACAGGGGCATAACTATGGCTACACCTTC. This sequence encodes CASSPGQGHNYGYTF.

This chain uses TRBV7-2 with TRBJ1-1; 10 bases map to TRBD1. In germline, CDR1 is SGHTA, CDR2 FQGNSA. This CDR3 comprises 15 residues. The J segment lost 5 bases and the V segment lost 3 bases, leaving 6 bases of the junction unmatched. CDR3 nucleotide sequence: TGTGCCAGCAGCTTTGCCGGGACAGGGGCTACTGAAGCTTTCTTT. It encodes CASSFAGTGATEAFF.

This clone has only one observation. This sequence joins TRBV14 and TRBJ1-2; perhaps TRBD1 as D (6 bases). V was shortened by 0 bases and J by 5 bases, with 13 bases between the two germline ends. Germline V gene sequence: CDR1 SGHDN, CDR2 FVKESK. The CDR3 totals 15 residues. The CDR3 loop is CASSQDLRGGYGYTF. The CDR3 nucleotides are TGTGCCAGCAGCCAAGATCTCAGGGGTGGATATGGCTACACCTTC.

This clone was detected a few times. The gene calls are TRBV4-1 and TRBJ1-4; TRBD1 agrees at 8 bases. This CDR3 spans 16 amino acids. Trimming removed 3 bases from V and 8 bases from J; junction bases left unmatched: 11. Per the germline V gene, CDR1 is MGHRA and CDR2 is YSYEKL. CDR3 region: CASSHDPTGVREKLFF. CDR3 coding DNA: TGCGCCAGCAGCCACGACCCGACAGGGGTCCGGGAAAAACTGTTTTTT.

The J gene is TRBJ1-1, the V gene TRBV19; D unresolved. Germline V lookup: CDR1 LNHDA, CDR2 SQIVND (reference sequence). The V and J ends lost 3 bases and 2 bases respectively, with 10 bases between them. This CDR3 has 14 amino acids. The CDR3 bases are TGTGCCAGTAGTATTGACCGAGGAAACACTGAAGCTTTCTTT. Its protein is CASSIDRGNTEAFF.

This chain joins TRBV2 and TRBJ1-6; 7 bases line up with TRBD1. The CDR3 length is 15 residues. V lost 6 bases to trimming and J lost 6 bases; unmatched junction nucleotides: 8. Germline assignment: CDR1 SNHLY and CDR2 FYNNEI. CDR3 amino acids: CASSLRRGSNSPLHF. CDR3 sequence (DNA): TGTGCCAGCAGCCTGCGCAGGGGGAGTAATTCACCCCTCCACTTT.

In this sample, this clone turned up a few times. The genes are TRBV3-1 (or the pseudogene TRBV3-2) and TRBJ2-1; D possibly corresponds to TRBD2 (6 bases). V shed 1 base and J shed 5 bases, with 12 bases lying between them. Looked up from germline, CDR1 is LGHDT and CDR2 is YNNKEL (reference sequence). The CDR3 sequence is 15 residues long. The DNA of the CDR3 is TGTGCCAGCAGCCAAGCCCTAGCGACTAACAATGAGCAGTTCTTC. Protein product: CASSQALATNNEQFF.

The table lists this clone with a few counts. J is TRBJ1-4 and V is TRBV4-1, with D possibly TRBD1 on 5 matching bases. Per the germline V gene, CDR1 is MGHRA and CDR2 is YSYEKL. Between the trimmed V and J ends, which lost 0 bases and 4 bases, there was a span of 15 bases. The CDR3 spans 17 residues. This chain's CDR3 is CASSQEGSGRGNEKLFF. The CDR3 bases are TGCGCCAGCAGCCAAGAAGGGAGTGGGAGGGGTAATGAAAAACTGTTTTTT.

This clone was seen just once. The chain has TRBV29-1 and TRBJ1-2; no reliable D call. V lost 3 bases and J lost 10, with 12 bases in between. The length of the CDR3 is 11 residues. The V gene's germline CDR1 is SQVTM and CDR2 ANQGSEA. The CDR3 nucleotides are TGCAGCGTTGATCGAGGGTTTTCCTACACCTTC. Translating it yields CSVDRGFSYTF.

Ten or more counts support this clone. This chain links TRBV4-1 with TRBJ2-6; D gene ambiguous. This CDR3 comprises 13 residues. Germline V gives CDR1 MGHRA, CDR2 YSYEKL. V lost 0 bases to trimming and J lost 9 bases, with 6 bases between them. CDR3 residues: CASSQETLNVLTF. In DNA, the CDR3 is TGCGCCAGCAGCCAAGAGACACTCAACGTCCTGACTTTC.

V gene TRBV5-1 combines with J gene TRBJ1-1; 7 bases agree with TRBD1. Germline values: CDR1 SGHRS, CDR2 YFSETQ. CDR3 length: 13 amino acids. V trimming: 5 bases; J trimming: 1 base; junction bases outside the gene matches: 2. The DNA for the CDR3 is TGCGCCAGCAGACAGGGGACGAACACTGAAGCTTTCTTT. It is translated as CASRQGTNTEAFF.

This chain connects TRBV9 to TRBJ1-1; tentatively, D is TRBD1 (6 bases). This CDR3 is built from 15 residues. CDR1 is SGDLS, CDR2 YYNGEE, per germline. V lost 4 bases and J lost 0, with 13 bases in between. This CDR3 reads CASSPRDTLNTEAFF. Here the CDR3 DNA reads TGTGCCAGCAGCCCCCGGGACACGTTGAACACTGAAGCTTTCTTT. Full variable domain (remainder filled in from reference TRBV9 and TRBJ1-1): DSGVTQTPKHLITATGQRVTLRCSPRSGDLSVYWYQQSLDQGLQFLIQYYNGEERAKGNILERFSAQQFPDLHSELNLSSLELGDSALYFCASSPRDTLNTEAFFGQGTRLTVV.